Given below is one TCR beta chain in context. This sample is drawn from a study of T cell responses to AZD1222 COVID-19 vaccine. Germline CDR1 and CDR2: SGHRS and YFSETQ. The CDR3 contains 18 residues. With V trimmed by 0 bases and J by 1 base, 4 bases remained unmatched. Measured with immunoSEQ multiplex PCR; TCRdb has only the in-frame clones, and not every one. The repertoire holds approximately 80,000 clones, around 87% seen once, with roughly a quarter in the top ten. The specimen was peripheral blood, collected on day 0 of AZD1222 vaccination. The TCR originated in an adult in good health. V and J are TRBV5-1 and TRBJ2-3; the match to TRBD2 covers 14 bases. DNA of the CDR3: TGCGCCAGCAGCTTGGGACTAGCGGGAGGGCCGCGCACAGATACGCAGTATTTT. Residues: CASSLGLAGGPRTDTQYF.